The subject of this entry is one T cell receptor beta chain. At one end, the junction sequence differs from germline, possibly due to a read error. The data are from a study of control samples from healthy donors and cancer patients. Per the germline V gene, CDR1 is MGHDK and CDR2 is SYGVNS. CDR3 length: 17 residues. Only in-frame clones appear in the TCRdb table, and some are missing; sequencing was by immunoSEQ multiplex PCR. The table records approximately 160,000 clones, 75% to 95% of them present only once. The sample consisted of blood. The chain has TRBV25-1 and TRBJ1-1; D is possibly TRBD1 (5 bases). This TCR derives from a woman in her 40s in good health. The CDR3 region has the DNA TGTGCCAGCGGTGATCCCCCGGGCAGGGTGGAGAACACTGAAGCTTTCTTT. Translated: CASGDPPGRVENTEAFF. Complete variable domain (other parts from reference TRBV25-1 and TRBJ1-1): EADIYQTPRYLVIGTGKKITLECSQTMGHDKMYWYQQDPGMELHLIHYSYGVNSTEKGDLSSESTVSRIRTEHFPLTLESARPSHTSQYLCASGDPPGRVENTEAFFGQGTRLTVV.